This TCR beta chain comes out of a study of beta chain features in type 1 diabetes (dated by TCRdb to between 2017 and 2018). With regard to the full study: Patients and healthy donors did not differ in mean age, gender distribution, total cell number or subset yield. A total of approximately 100 million sorted cells were examined across all samples, and the number of cells per subset was strongly correlated with RNA yield. In the study, TCRB repertoires of sorted circulating CD4+ T cell subsets from recently diagnosed type 1 diabetes patients were compared with those of matched healthy donors. Whereas all 30 or so donors provided naive and central memory subsets, regulatory and stem cell-like memory subsets were isolated from just 8 patients and roughly eight healthy donors. General study outcomes and caveats: Because cDNA was sequenced instead of genomic DNA, highly expressing activated cells could be over-represented, though the groups showed no difference in activation or CD3 levels. In all four CD4+ subsets, TCRB CDR3 length was moderately but significantly shorter in type 1 diabetes patients. Naive, central memory and regulatory TCRB repertoires appeared more similar among patients than among healthy donors. HLA sub-analyses involved small numbers of individuals, so any influence of HLA type on TCRB rearrangement remained unresolved. At VDJ recombination sites, type 1 diabetes patients had fewer insertions and more deleted nucleotides, which implies abnormalities in thymic rearrangement. PCR may preferentially amplify shorter templates, but because patient and control samples were amplified and corrected together, any resulting skew would affect both groups equally.

All of the isolated RNA was reverse transcribed with the High Capacity cDNA Reverse Transcription Kit, so expressed TCRB transcripts were sequenced. Deep immunoSEQ sequencing was applied to naive, central memory and regulatory T cell samples, giving an average of roughly 3.3 million total reads per sample. After sorted cells were lysed in RLT buffer, RNA was extracted with DNase-treated RNeasy Micro or Mini kits, with the choice depending on cell number. To prevent cross-contamination, each cell subset was processed individually, whereas patient and healthy donor samples were processed jointly. The immunoSEQ multiplex PCR was used to amplify TCRB sequences from cDNA, generating 87-bp fragments that spanned the CDR3 region. The amplicons were sequenced using the Illumina HiSeq platform. As for how the authors treated the data: Synthetic template baselines were used to correct PCR bias computationally, reads within Hamming distance 2 were collapsed, and singletons that could not be merged were discarded. Reads were aligned against IMGT to assign V, D and J genes, CDR3 length and insertions or deletions at six rearrangement sites. Within each subset, clonotype counts were normalized to sorted cell number, after which true diversity and Gini coefficients were computed with the tcR R package. Repertoire sharing was quantified using the overlap coefficient calculated on TCRB nucleotide sequences. As stored in TCRdb, this immuneACCESS dataset retains in-frame rearrangements with V and J assigned. A fraction of the clones does not appear; measured against another copy, unresolved V genes explain less than half of the discrepancy, and the remainder lacks a known reason. V and J calls and clone size are as listed in that table; D and trimming were resolved from the DNA. The sample has 150,000 to 190,000 clones on record, roughly 10% of them singletons. The ten largest clones represent around 2% of the sample.

Each donor gave one peripheral blood draw, roughly 110 mL on average, collected into heparinised tubes. A BD FACSAria II was used to sort naive, central memory, regulatory and stem cell-like memory CD4+ T cells with a panel that included CD45RO, CCR7, CD25, CD127, CD95 and CD27. A purity above 98% was achieved for all sorted populations. Right away, PBMCs were isolated by Lymphoprep density gradient centrifugation and were stained directly, with no culture step. Samples were stained and sorted in pairs, with one healthy donor and one patient per experiment, so that batch effects were minimized. The germline V gene specifies SQVTM as CDR1 and ANQGSEA as CDR2. Including the terminal cysteine and phenylalanine, the CDR3 comprises 13 residues. The entry retains the CDR3 DNA only, 39 bases that are in frame from base 1. V was cut back by 3 bases and J by 13 bases, leaving a gap of 21 bases between them.

This clone has more than one count but fewer than ten. Its antigen remains unidentified. No much larger clonotype is one base removed from it; base qualities were not supplied. The chain is assembled from TRBV29-1 and TRBJ1-2; the D segment cannot be called with confidence. The TCR originated in a man between 18 and 29 years old in good health. What was sequenced was central memory CD4+ T cells from blood. The nucleotide sequence reads as follows: TGCAGCGTTGACGGCCCTAGCCGGGCGGAGGGCACCTTC. It is translated as CSVDGPSRAEGTF.